Shown below are 9 T cell receptor beta chains from a single sample sequenced in a study of neoadjuvant nivolumab and ipilimumab in lung cancer. The protocol was immunoSEQ multiplex PCR, while the TCRdb copy is restricted to in-frame clones and leaves out a portion. The sample holds about 27,000 clones, 60% to 85% seen once. The specimen comprised tumor tissue, sampled after neoadjuvant nivolumab, alone or with ipilimumab, at or shortly before surgery. The receptors shown here come from an adult with non-small cell lung cancer.

This clone has just a few counts. This chain links TRBV4-3 with TRBJ2-1, with 9 bases aligning to TRBD2. CDR3 length: 16 amino acids. With V trimmed by 0 bases and J by 7 bases, 7 bases remained unmatched. Germline-derived CDR1 and CDR2 are LGHNA and YSLEER. The CDR3: CASSQDPASGVNEQFF. CDR3 nucleotide sequence: TGCGCCAGCAGCCAAGATCCGGCTAGCGGGGTAAATGAGCAGTTCTTC.

The chain combines TRBV5-1 with TRBJ2-2, with unresolved D. The CDR3 has 14 amino acids. Germline V gene data show CDR1 as SGHRS and CDR2 as YFSETQ. Trimming cost V 2 bases and J 4 bases, with 9 bases left between them. The CDR3 is CASSFTEPTGELFF. CDR3 DNA: TGCGCCAGCAGCTTCACAGAACCCACCGGGGAGCTGTTTTTT.

V usage is TRBV6-5 and J usage is TRBJ1-2; maybe TRBD1 (5 bases). The CDR3 is 14 residues long. Germline V gene lookup returns CDR1 MNHEY and CDR2 SVGAGI. Deletions cut 10 bases from V and 9 bases from J, with 24 bases between. DNA of the CDR3: TGTGCCACCCAGACAAATTTTCGACAGTCCCGCTACACCTTC. Its translation: CATQTNFRQSRYTF.

J is TRBJ1-2 and V is TRBV7-2, with D perhaps matching TRBD1 (5 bases). This CDR3 has 14 residues. The germline CDR1 and CDR2 sequences are SGHTA and FQGNSA. V lost 3 bases and J 1 base, leaving 9 bases between the germline ends. Here the CDR3 DNA reads TGTGCCAGCAGCTTTGACAGCCTTAACTATGGCTACACCTTC. Protein: CASSFDSLNYGYTF.

The chain carries TRBV28 and TRBJ1-2, with D possibly matching TRBD1 (6 bases). The CDR3 has 14 residues. Trimming removed 10 bases from V and 8 bases from J, with 23 bases in between. CDR1 and CDR2 (germline): MDHEN, SYDVKM. The CDR3 sequence is CAILGSQGNYGYTF. The CDR3 DNA follows: TGTGCCATATTAGGGTCTCAGGGGAATTACGGCTACACCTTC.

V gene TRBV30 combines with J gene TRBJ1-3, with D unresolved. Trimming pared 4 bases from V and 4 bases from J, leaving 11 bases between. CDR1 is GTSNPN and CDR2 is SVGIG in the germline V gene (reference sequence). CDR3 length: 13 residues. The CDR3 region is CAWTPGRGNTIYF. CDR3 sequence (DNA): TGTGCCTGGACCCCGGGTAGAGGAAACACCATATATTTT.

The DNA of the CDR3 is TGTGCCAGCAGTTACTCGGACCGTTCACCCCTCCACTTT. It yields the protein CASSYSDRSPLHF. The chain is built from TRBV6-5 and TRBJ1-6; D is uncertain. Germline CDR1 is MNHEY and CDR2 is SVGAGI. The CDR3 extends over 13 amino acids. Trimming cost V 0 bases and J 9 bases, with 6 bases left between them.

This rearrangement joins TRBV10-2 to TRBJ2-6; D is unresolved. There are 16 residues in the CDR3. Looked up from germline, CDR1 is WSHSY and CDR2 is SAAADI. Trimming cost V 2 bases and J 0 bases, with 8 bases left between them. The CDR3 sequence: CASSERVVSGANVLTF. The DNA of the CDR3 is TGCGCCAGCAGTGAGAGGGTGGTCTCTGGGGCCAACGTCCTGACTTTC.

The rearrangement joins TRBV4-2 to TRBJ2-6; D is uncertain. Germline V gene lookup returns CDR1 LGHNA and CDR2 YNFKEQ. This CDR3 contains 17 residues. V lost 0 bases and J 0 bases, leaving 9 bases between the germline ends. This chain's CDR3 is CASSQEGGVSGANVLTF. The CDR3, as DNA: TGTGCCAGCAGCCAAGAAGGTGGGGTCTCTGGGGCCAACGTCCTGACTTTC.